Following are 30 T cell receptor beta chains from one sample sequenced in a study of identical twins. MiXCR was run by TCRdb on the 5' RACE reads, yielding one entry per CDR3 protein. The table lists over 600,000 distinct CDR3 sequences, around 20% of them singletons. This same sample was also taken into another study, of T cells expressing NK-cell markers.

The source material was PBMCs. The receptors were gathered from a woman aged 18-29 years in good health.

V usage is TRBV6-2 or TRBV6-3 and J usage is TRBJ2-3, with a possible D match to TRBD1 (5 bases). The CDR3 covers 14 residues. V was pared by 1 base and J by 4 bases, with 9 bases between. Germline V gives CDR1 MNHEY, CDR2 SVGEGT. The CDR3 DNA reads TGTGCCAGCAGTTACTTCACGACAGCAGATACGCAGTATTTT. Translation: CASSYFTTADTQYF.

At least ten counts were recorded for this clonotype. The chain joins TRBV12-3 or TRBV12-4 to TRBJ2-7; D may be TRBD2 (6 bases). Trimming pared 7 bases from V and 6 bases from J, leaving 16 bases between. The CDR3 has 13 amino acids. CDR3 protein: CASILGGFGEQYF. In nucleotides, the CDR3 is TGTGCCAGCATTCTAGGAGGGTTCGGCGAGCAGTACTTC.

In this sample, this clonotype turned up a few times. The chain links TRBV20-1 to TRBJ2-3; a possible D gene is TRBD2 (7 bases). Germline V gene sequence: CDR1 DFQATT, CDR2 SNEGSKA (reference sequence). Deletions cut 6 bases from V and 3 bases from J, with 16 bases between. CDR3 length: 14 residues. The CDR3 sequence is CSAGGPGITDTQYF. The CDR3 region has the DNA TGCAGTGCGGGGGGGCCAGGAATTACAGATACGCAGTATTTT.

CDR3 DNA sequence: TGTGCCAGCAGCTTGGAAGCGACCCAGTACTTC. This translates into CASSLEATQYF. This rearrangement joins TRBV5-5 to TRBJ2-5; no firm D call. The CDR3 extends over 11 amino acids. The germline V gene has CDR1 SGHKS and CDR2 YYEKEE (reference sequence). V dropped 0 bases and J dropped 7 bases, with 4 bases sitting between them.

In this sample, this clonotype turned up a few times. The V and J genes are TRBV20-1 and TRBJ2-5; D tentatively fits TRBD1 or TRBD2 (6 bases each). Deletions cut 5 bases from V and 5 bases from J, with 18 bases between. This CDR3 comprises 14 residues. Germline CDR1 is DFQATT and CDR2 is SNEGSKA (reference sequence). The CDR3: CSAYTGGRRETQYF. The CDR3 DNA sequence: TGCAGTGCTTATACCGGGGGCCGCAGGGAGACCCAGTACTTC.

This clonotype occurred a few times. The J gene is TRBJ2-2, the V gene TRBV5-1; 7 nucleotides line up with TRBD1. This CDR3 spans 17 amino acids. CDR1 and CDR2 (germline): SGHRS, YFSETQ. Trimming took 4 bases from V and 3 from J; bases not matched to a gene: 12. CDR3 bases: TGCGCCAGCAGCCATGGGGCCCTCACAGGGGACACCGGGGAGCTGTTTTTT. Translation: CASSHGALTGDTGELFF. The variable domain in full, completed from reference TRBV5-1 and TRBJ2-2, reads KAGVTQTPRYLIKTRGQQVTLSCSPISGHRSVSWYQQTPGQGLQFLFEYFSETQRNKGNFPGRFSGRQFSNSRSEMNVSTLELGDSALYLCASSHGALTGDTGELFFGEGSRLTVL.

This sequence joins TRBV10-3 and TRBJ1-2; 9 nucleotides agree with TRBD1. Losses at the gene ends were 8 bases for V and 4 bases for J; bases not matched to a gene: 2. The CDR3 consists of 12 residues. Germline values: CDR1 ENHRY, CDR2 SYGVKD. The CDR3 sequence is CAIAGQGYGYTF. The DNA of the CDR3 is TGTGCCATCGCGGGACAGGGCTATGGCTACACCTTC.

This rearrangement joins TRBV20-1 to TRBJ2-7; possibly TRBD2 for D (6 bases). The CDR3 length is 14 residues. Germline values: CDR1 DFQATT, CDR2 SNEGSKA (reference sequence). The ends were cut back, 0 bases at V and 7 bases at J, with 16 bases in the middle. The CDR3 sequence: CSARDPGTAGEQYF. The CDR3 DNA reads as TGCAGTGCTAGAGATCCCGGGACCGCGGGGGAGCAGTACTTC.

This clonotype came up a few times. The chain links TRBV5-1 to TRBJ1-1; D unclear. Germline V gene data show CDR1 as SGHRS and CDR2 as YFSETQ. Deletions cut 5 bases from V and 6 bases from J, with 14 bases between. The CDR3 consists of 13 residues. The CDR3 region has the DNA TGCGCCAGCAGTTTATTTTTGAGGGCTGAAGCTTTCTTT. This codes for CASSLFLRAEAFF.

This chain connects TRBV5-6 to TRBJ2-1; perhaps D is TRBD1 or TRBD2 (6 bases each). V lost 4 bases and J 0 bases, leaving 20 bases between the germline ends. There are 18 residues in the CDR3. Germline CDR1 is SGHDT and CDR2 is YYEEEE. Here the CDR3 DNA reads TGTGCCAGCAGCGGCATGTCGGGGGCGGGATTCTCCTACAATGAGCAGTTCTTC. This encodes CASSGMSGAGFSYNEQFF.

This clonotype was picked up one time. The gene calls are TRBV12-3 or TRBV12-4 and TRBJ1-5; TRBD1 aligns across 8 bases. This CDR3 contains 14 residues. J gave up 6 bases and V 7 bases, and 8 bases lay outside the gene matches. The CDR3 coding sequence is TGTGCCAGCACCCAAGACAGGGGCGGTCAGCCCCAGCATTTT. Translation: CASTQDRGGQPQHF.

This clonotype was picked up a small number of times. For the CDR3, the DNA is TGCAGTGCTAGAGATATGAGAGTCTCCTACAATGAGCAGTTCTTC. Translation: CSARDMRVSYNEQFF. The chain joins TRBV20-1 to TRBJ2-1, with D unresolved. Trimming took off 0 bases at V and 0 bases at J, with 9 bases between the two ends. Per the germline V gene, CDR1 is DFQATT and CDR2 is SNEGSKA (reference sequence). CDR3 length: 15 residues.

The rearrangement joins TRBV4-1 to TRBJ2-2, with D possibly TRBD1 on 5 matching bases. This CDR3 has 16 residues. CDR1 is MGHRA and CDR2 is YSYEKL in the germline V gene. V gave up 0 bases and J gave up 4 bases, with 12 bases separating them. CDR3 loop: CASSQDGAPRTGELFF. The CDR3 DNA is TGCGCCAGCAGCCAAGATGGGGCACCCCGCACCGGGGAGCTGTTTTTT.

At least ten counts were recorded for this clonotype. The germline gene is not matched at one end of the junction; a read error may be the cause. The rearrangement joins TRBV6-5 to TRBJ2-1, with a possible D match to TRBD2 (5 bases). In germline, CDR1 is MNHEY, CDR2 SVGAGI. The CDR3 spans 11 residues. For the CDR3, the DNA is TGTGCCAGCAGCCTCGGACGGGGATGGGTCTTC. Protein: CASSLGRGWVF.

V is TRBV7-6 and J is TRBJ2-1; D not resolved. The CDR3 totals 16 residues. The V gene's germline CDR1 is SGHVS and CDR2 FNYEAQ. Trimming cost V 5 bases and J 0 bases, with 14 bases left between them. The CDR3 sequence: CASSPGRPSSYNEQFF. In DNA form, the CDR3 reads TGTGCCAGCAGCCCAGGACGTCCGAGCTCCTACAATGAGCAGTTCTTC. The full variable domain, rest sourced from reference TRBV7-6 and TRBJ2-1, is GAGVSQSPRYKVTKRGQDVALRCDPISGHVSLYWYRQALGQGPEFLTYFNYEAQQDKSGLPNDRFSAERPEGSISTLTIQRTEQRDSAMYRCASSPGRPSSYNEQFFGPGTRLTVL.

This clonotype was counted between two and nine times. In DNA form, the CDR3 reads TGTGCCAGCAGCTCGGGGACTAGGCTTCAAGAGACCCAGTACTTC. This gives the protein CASSSGTRLQETQYF. The chain links TRBV7-9 to TRBJ2-5, with 8 bases matching TRBD2. J was trimmed by 2 bases and V by 4 bases; bases with no gene match: 6. The CDR3 length is 15 residues. The germline CDR1 and CDR2 sequences are SEHNR and FQNEAQ (reference sequence). The full variable domain, its missing parts supplied by reference TRBV7-9 and TRBJ2-5, is DTGVSQNPRHKITKRGQNVTFRCDPISEHNRLYWYRQTLGQGPEFLTYFQNEAQLEKSRLLSDRFSAERPKGSFSTLEIQRTEQGDSAMYLCASSSGTRLQETQYFGPGTRLLVL.

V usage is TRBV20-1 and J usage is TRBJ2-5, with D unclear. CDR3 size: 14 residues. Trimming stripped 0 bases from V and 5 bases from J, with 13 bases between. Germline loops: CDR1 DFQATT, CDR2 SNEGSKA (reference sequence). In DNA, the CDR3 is TGCAGTGCTAGAGATAAGAGCTCCTCGGAGACCCAGTACTTC. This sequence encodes CSARDKSSSETQYF.

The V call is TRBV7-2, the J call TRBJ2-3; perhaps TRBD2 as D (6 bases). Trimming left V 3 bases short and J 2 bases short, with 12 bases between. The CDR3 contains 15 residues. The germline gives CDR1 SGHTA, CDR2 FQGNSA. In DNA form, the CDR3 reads TGTGCCAGCAGCTTGGCTCGCGGGGCCACAGATACGCAGTATTTT. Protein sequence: CASSLARGATDTQYF.

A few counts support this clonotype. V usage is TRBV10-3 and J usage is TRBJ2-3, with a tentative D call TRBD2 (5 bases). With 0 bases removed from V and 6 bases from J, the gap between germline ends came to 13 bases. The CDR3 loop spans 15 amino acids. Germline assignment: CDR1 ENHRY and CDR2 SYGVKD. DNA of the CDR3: TGTGCCATCAGTGAGTCGTCTTTGCGGGTTGATACGCAGTATTTT. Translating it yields CAISESSLRVDTQYF.

CDR3: CASSQPPTRPSYEQYF. The CDR3, as DNA: TGTGCCAGCAGCCAGCCCCCGACTAGGCCATCCTACGAGCAGTACTTC. The chain carries TRBV6-2 or TRBV6-3 and TRBJ2-7, with D tentatively TRBD2 (6 bases). V was shortened by 6 bases and J by 1 base, with 19 bases between the two germline ends. Germline CDR1 reads MNHEY; CDR2 reads SVGEGT. The length of the CDR3 is 16 residues.

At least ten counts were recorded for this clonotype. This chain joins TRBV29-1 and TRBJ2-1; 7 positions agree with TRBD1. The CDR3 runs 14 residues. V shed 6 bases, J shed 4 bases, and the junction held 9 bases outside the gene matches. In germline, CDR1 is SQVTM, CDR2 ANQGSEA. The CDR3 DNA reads TGCAGCGTGGGACGACAGGGCCGTTACAATGAGCAGTTCTTC. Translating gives CSVGRQGRYNEQFF.

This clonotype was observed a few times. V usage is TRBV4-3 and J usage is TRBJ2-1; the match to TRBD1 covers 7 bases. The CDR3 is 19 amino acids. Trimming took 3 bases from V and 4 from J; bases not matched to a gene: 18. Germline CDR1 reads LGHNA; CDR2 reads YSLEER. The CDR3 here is CASSHLGGRAHSRYNEQFF. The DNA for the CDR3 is TGCGCCAGCAGCCACCTAGGGGGCCGGGCCCATTCCCGTTACAATGAGCAGTTCTTC.

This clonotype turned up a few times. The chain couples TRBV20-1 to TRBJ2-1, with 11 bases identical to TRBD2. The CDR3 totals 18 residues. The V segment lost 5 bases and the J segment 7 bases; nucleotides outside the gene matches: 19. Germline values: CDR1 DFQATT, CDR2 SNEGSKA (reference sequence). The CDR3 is CSAERGGVTSGRGNEQFF. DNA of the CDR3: TGCAGTGCTGAGCGGGGCGGGGTAACTAGCGGGAGAGGGAATGAGCAGTTCTTC.

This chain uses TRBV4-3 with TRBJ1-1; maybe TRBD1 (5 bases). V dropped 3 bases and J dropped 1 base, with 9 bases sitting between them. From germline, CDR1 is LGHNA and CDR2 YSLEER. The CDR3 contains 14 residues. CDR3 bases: TGCGCCAGCAGCCACGCCGACAGGAACACTGAAGCTTTCTTT. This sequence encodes CASSHADRNTEAFF.

CDR3 amino acids: CASSLLGQGFKVGYTF. In DNA, the CDR3 is TGTGCCAGCAGCTTACTGGGACAGGGGTTCAAGGTCGGCTACACCTTC. This chain uses TRBV7-2 with TRBJ1-2; TRBD1 matches 10 bases. With V trimmed by 2 bases and J by 8 bases, 11 bases remained unmatched. Germline assignment: CDR1 SGHTA and CDR2 FQGNSA. The CDR3 spans 16 residues. Drawing the rest from reference TRBV7-2 and TRBJ1-2, the complete variable domain is GAGVSQSPSNKVTEKGKDVELRCDPISGHTALYWYRQSLGQGLEFLIYFQGNSAPDKSGLPSDRFSAERTGGSVSTLTIQRTQQEDSAVYLCASSLLGQGFKVGYTFGSGTRLTVV.

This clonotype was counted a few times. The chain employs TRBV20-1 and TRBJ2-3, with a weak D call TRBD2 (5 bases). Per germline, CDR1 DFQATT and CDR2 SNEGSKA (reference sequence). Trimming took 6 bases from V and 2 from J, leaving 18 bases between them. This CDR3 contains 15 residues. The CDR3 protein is CSAAPTSPHTDTQYF. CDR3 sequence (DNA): TGCAGTGCCGCCCCTACTAGTCCCCACACAGATACGCAGTATTTT.

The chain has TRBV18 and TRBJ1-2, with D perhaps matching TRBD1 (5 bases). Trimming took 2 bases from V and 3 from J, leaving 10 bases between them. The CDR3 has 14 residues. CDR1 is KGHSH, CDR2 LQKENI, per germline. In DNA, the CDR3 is TGTGCCAGCTCACCATCAGGGAGAGACTATGGCTACACCTTC. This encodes CASSPSGRDYGYTF.

This chain's CDR3 is CASSTRGGGGTEAFF. CDR3 bases: TGTGCCAGCAGCACGCGGGGGGGCGGAGGGACTGAAGCTTTCTTT. The chain recombines TRBV7-9 with TRBJ1-1; D is possibly TRBD1 (6 bases). CDR1 SEHNR and CDR2 FQNEAQ come from the germline V gene (reference sequence). The CDR3 contains 15 residues. Trimming took off 5 bases at V and 5 bases at J, with 18 bases between the two ends.

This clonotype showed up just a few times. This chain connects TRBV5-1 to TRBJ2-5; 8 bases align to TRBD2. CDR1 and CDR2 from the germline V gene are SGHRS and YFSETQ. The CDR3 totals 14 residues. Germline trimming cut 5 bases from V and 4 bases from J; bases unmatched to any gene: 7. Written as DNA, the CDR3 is TGCGCCAGCAGTACTGGCGGGGGGCGAGAGACCCAGTACTTC. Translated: CASSTGGGRETQYF.

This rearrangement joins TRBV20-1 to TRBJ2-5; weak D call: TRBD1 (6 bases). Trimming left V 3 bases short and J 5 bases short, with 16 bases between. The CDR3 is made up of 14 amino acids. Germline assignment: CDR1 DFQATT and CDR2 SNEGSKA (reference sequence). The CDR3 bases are TGCAGTGCTAGTTTGGTTCAGGGGCCGGAGACCCAGTACTTC. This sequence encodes CSASLVQGPETQYF.